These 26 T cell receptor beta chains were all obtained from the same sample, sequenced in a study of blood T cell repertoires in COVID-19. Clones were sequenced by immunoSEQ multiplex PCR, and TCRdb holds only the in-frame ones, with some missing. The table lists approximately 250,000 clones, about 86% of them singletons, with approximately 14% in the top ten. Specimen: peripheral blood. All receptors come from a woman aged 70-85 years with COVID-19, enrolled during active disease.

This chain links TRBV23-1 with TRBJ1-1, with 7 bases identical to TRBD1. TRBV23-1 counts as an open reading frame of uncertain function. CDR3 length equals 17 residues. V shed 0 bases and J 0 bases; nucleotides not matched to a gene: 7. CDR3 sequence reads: CASSQSPPGTVNTEAFF. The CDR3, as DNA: TGCGCCAGCAGTCAATCGCCCCCCGGGACAGTGAACACTGAAGCTTTCTTT.

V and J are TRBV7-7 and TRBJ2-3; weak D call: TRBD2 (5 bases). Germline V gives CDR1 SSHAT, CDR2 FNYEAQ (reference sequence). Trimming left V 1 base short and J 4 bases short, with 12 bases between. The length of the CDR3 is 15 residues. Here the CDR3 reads CASSLGPRDADTQYF. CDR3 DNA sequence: TGTGCCAGCAGCTTAGGTCCGAGGGATGCAGATACGCAGTATTTT.

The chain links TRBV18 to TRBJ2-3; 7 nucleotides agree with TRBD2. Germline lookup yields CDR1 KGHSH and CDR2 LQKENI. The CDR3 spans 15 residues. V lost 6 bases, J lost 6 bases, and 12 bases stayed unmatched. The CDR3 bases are TGTGCCAGCTCCCCCACTAGCGCGGGGGACGATACGCAGTATTTT. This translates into CASSPTSAGDDTQYF.

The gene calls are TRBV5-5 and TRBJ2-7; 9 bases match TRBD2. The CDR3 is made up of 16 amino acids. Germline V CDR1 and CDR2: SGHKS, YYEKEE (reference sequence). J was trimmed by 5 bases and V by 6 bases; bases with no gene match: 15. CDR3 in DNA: TGTGCCAGCATCCCCCAAAGCGGGGGGCCCCTCAACGAGCAGTACTTC. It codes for CASIPQSGGPLNEQYF.

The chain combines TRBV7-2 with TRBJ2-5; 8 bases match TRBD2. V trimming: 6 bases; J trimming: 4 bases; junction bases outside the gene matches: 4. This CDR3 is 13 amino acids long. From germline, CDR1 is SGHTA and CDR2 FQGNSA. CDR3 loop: CASSASGGETQYF. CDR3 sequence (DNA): TGTGCCAGCAGTGCAAGCGGGGGAGAGACCCAGTACTTC.

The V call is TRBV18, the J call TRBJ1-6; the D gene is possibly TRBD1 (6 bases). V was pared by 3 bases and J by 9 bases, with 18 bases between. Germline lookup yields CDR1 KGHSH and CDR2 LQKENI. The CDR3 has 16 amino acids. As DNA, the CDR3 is TGTGCCAGCTCACCCCAGGGCCGAGGGGGTGGTTCACCCCTCCACTTT. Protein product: CASSPQGRGGGSPLHF. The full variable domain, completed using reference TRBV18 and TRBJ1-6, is NAGVMQNPRHLVRRRGQEARLRCSPMKGHSHVYWYRQLPEEGLKFMVYLQKENIIDESGMPKERFSAEFPKEGPSILRIQQVVRGDSAAYFCASSPQGRGGGSPLHFGNGTRLTVT.

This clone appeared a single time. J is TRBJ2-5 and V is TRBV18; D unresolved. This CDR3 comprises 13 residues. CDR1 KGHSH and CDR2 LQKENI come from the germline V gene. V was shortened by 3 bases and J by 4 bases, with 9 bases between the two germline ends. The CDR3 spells CASSPGLRETQYF. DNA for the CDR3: TGTGCCAGCTCACCTGGGCTGCGAGAGACCCAGTACTTC.

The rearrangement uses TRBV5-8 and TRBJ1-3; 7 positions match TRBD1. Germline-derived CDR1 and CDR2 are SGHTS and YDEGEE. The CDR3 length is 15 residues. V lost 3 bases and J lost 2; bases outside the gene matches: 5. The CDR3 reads CASSSGQWAGNTIYF. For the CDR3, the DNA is TGTGCCAGCAGCTCGGGACAGTGGGCTGGAAACACCATATATTTT.

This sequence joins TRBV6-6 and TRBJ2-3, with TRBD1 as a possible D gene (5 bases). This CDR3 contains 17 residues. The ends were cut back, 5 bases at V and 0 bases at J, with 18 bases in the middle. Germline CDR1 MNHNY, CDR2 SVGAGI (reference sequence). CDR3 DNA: TGTGCCAGCAGTCCTACGTTTTACAGGAAGAGCACAGATACGCAGTATTTT. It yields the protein CASSPTFYRKSTDTQYF.

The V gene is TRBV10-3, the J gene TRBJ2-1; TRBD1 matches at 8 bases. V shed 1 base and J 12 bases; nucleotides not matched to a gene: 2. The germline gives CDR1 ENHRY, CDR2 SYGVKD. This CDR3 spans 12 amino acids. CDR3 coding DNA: TGTGCCATCAGTGAGTGGGACAGGACGCAGTTCTTC. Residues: CAISEWDRTQFF.

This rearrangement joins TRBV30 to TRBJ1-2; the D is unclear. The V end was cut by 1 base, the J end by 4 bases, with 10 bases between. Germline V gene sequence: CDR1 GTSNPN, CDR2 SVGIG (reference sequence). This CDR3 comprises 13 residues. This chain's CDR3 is CAWSGPPGYGYTF. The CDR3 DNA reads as TGTGCCTGGAGTGGACCTCCAGGCTATGGCTACACCTTC.

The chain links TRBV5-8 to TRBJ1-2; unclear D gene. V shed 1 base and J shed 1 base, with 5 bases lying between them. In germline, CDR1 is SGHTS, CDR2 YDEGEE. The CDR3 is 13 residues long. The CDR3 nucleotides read TGTGCCAGCAGCTTGCAGTTTAACTATGGCTACACCTTC. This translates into CASSLQFNYGYTF.

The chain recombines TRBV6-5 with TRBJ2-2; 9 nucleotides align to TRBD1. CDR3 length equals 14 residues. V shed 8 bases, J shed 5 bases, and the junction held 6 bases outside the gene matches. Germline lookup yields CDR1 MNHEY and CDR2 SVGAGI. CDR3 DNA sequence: TGTGCCAGCGAACAGGGGGCGCGAACCGGGGAGCTGTTTTTT. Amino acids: CASEQGARTGELFF.

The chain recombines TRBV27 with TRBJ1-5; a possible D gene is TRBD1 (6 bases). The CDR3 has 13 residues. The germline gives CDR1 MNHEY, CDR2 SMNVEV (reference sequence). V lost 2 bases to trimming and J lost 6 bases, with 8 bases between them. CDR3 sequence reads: CASSLRGAQPQHF. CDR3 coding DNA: TGTGCCAGCAGTTTACGGGGGGCTCAGCCCCAGCATTTT.

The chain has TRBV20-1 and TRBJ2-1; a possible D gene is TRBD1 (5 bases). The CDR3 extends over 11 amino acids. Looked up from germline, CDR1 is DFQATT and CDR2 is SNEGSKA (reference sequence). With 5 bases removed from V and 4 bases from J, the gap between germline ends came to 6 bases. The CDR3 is CSAAGYNEQFF. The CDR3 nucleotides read TGCAGTGCTGCAGGGTACAATGAGCAGTTCTTC.

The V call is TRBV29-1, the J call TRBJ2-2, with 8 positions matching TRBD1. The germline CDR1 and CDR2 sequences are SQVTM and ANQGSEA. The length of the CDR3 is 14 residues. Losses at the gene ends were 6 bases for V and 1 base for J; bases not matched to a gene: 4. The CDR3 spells CSVVTGVNTGELFF. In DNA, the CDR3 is TGCAGCGTAGTGACAGGGGTGAACACCGGGGAGCTGTTTTTT.

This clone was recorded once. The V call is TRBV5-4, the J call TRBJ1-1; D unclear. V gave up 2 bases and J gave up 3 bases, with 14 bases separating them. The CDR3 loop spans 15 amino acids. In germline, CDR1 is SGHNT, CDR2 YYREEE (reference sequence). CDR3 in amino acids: CASSLVRERDTEAFF. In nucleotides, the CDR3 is TGTGCCAGCAGCTTAGTCCGGGAAAGGGACACTGAAGCTTTCTTT.

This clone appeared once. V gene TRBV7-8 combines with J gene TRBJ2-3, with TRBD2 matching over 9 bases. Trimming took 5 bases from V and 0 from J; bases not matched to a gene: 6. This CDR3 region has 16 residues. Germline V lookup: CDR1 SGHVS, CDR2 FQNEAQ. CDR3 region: CASSRERGVSTDTQYF. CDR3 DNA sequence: TGTGCCAGCAGCAGGGAGCGGGGGGTCAGCACAGATACGCAGTATTTT.

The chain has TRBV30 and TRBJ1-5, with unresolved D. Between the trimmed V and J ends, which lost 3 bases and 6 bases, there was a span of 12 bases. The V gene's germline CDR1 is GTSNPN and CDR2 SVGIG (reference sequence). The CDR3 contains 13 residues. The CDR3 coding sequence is TGTGCCTGGAGCCGCGACATTATTCAGCCCCAGCATTTT. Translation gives CAWSRDIIQPQHF. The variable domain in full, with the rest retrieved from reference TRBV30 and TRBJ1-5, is SQTIHQWPATLVQPVGSPLSLECTVEGTSNPNLYWYRQAAGRGLQLLFYSVGIGQISSEVPQNLSASRPQDRQFILSSKKLLLSDSGFYLCAWSRDIIQPQHFGDGTRLSIL.

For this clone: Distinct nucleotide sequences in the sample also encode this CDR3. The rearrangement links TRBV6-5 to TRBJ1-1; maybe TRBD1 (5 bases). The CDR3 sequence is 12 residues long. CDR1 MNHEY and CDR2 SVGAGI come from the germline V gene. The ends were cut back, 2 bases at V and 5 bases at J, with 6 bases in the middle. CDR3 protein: CASSYGGTEAFF. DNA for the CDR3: TGTGCCAGCAGTTACGGGGGGACTGAAGCTTTCTTT.

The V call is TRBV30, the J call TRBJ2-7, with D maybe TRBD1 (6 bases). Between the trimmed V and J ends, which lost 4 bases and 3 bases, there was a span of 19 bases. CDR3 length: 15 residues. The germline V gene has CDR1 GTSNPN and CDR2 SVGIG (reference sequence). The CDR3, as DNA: TGTGCCTGGACCGAACCCGGGACACCCAACTACGAGCAGTACTTC. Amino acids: CAWTEPGTPNYEQYF.

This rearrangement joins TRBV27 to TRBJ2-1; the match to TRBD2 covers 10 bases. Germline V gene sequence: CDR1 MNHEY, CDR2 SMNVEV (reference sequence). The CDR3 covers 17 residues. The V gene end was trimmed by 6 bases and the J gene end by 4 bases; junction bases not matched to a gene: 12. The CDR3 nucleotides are TGTGCCAGCAGCCAGCCGGCAGCGGGGGGGATATACAATGAGCAGTTCTTC. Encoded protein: CASSQPAAGGIYNEQFF.

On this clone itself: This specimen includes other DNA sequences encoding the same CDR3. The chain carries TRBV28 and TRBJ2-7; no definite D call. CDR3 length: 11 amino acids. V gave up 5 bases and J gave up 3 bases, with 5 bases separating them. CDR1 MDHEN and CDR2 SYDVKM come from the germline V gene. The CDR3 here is CASSVNYEQYF. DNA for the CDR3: TGTGCCAGCAGTGTAAACTACGAGCAGTACTTC.

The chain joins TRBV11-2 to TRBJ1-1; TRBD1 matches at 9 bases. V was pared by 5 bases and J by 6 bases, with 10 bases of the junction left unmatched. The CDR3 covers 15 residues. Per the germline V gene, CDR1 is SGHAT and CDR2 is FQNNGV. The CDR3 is CASSPLQGAKAEAFF. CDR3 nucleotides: TGTGCCAGCAGCCCGCTACAGGGGGCGAAGGCTGAAGCTTTCTTT.

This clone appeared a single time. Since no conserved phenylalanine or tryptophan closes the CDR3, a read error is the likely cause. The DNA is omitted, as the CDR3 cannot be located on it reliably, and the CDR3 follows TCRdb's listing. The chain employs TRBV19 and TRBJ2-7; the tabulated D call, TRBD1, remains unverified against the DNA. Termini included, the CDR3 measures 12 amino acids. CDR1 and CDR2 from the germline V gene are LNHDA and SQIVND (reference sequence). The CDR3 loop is CASSPLTGKVTL.

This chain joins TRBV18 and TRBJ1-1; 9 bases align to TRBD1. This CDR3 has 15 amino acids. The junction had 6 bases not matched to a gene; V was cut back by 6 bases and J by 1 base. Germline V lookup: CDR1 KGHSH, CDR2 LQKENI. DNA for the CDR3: TGTGCCAGCTCGCCGACAGGGGGTCGGAACACTGAAGCTTTCTTT. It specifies CASSPTGGRNTEAFF.